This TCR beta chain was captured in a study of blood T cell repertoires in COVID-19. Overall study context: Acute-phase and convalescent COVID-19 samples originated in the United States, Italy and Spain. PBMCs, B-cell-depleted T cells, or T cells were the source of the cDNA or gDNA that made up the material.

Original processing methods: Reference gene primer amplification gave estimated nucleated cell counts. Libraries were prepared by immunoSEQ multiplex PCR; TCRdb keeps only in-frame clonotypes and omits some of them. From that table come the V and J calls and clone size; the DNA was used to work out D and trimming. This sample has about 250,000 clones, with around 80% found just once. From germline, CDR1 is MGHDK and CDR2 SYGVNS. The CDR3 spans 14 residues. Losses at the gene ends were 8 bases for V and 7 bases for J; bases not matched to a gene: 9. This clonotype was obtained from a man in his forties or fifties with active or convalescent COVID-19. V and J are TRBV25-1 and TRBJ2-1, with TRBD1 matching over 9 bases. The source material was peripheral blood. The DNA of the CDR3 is TGTGCCAGCGTACCGGGACAGGGATCGAATGAGCAGTTCTTC. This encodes CASVPGQGSNEQFF.